This paragraph covers one T cell receptor (beta chain) sequence. Antigen unknown. These data are taken from a study of T-cell reconstitution after alpha-beta-depleted transplantation in children. Study outcomes and limitations: T-cell counts and diversity at one year post-transplant came mainly from newly produced T cells.

For TCRbeta, the library was prepared with unique molecular identifiers. TCRdb fed the PCR reads into MiXCR, producing one record per CDR3 protein. In the table there are over 200,000 distinct CDR3 sequences, approximately 8.4% of which are singletons. V lost 2 bases and J 5 bases, leaving 15 bases between the germline ends. The CDR3 spans 15 residues. Germline V gene data show CDR1 as MNHEY and CDR2 as SVGAGI. The chain combines TRBV6-5 with TRBJ1-1, with TRBD1 as a possible D gene (5 bases). The specimen comprised PBMCs, mostly from graft donor cells, sampled 360 days after TCRalphabeta/CD19-depleted stem cell transplant. The origin of this receptor is a male patient under 10 years old who had a stem cell transplant for acute myeloid leukemia, so the T cells may come from the graft donor. The DNA of the CDR3 is TGTGCCAGCAGTTACGGAGGCAGGGTTCGGACTGAAGCTTTCTTT. It translates to CASSYGGRVRTEAFF.